Below, 27 T cell receptor beta chains from the same sample are listed, as sequenced in a study of blood T cell repertoires in COVID-19. Method: immunoSEQ multiplex PCR; TCRdb's copy keeps in-frame clones and lacks some. The sample carries tens of thousands of clones, 74% recorded once. What was sequenced was peripheral blood. These receptor sequences come from a woman aged 80 or older with acute or convalescent COVID-19.

This chain links TRBV11-3 with TRBJ2-7; 8 bases map to TRBD1. The V and J ends lost 1 base and 2 bases, in that order; junction bases with no gene match: 10. In germline, CDR1 is SGHNT, CDR2 YENEEA. The CDR3 covers 17 residues. The CDR3 loop is CASSLGPLQGATYEQYF. In DNA form, the CDR3 reads TGTGCCAGCAGCTTAGGCCCCTTGCAGGGGGCAACCTACGAGCAGTACTTC.

This rearrangement joins TRBV5-4 to TRBJ2-2, with 8 bases identical to TRBD1. Unmatched junction bases numbered 0, after V lost 2 bases and J lost 0 bases. CDR1 SGHNT and CDR2 YYREEE come from the germline V gene (reference sequence). This CDR3 is 15 amino acids long. The CDR3 sequence is CASSLQGANTGELFF. In DNA, the CDR3 is TGTGCCAGCAGCTTACAGGGGGCGAACACCGGGGAGCTGTTTTTT. Based on the CDR3 plus reference TRBV5-4 and TRBJ2-2, the full variable domain is ETGVTQSPTHLIKTRGQQVTLRCSSQSGHNTVSWYQQALGQGPQFIFQYYREEENGRGNFPPRFSGLQFPNYSSELNVNALELDDSALYLCASSLQGANTGELFFGEGSRLTVL.

V is TRBV6-5 and J is TRBJ2-5; tentatively, D is TRBD1 (5 bases). Germline-derived CDR1 and CDR2 are MNHEY and SVGAGI. The CDR3 is 15 residues long. V was trimmed by 0 bases and J by 2 bases, leaving 10 bases between them. In DNA form, the CDR3 reads TGTGCCAGCAGTTACTCTACAGGTTCTCAAGAGACCCAGTACTTC. It codes for CASSYSTGSQETQYF.

The chain combines TRBV4-3 with TRBJ2-1; 8 bases map to TRBD2. The CDR3 consists of 15 residues. Germline CDR1 is LGHNA and CDR2 is YSLEER. The V segment lost 4 bases and the J segment 4 bases; nucleotides outside the gene matches: 6. CDR3 in DNA: TGCGCCAGCAGCCCGCAGCGGGAGAGTTACAATGAGCAGTTCTTC. Protein: CASSPQRESYNEQFF.

This clone was seen many times. This chain joins TRBV19 and TRBJ1-6; no clear D. The V and J ends lost 6 bases and 3 bases respectively, with 12 bases between them. Germline CDR1 reads LNHDA; CDR2 reads SQIVND (reference sequence). The CDR3 is made up of 15 amino acids. The CDR3 is CASSTYLNYNSPLHF. The CDR3 DNA sequence: TGTGCCAGTAGCACCTACTTAAACTATAATTCACCCCTCCACTTT. The variable domain in full, with the rest retrieved from reference TRBV19 and TRBJ1-6, is DGGITQSPKYLFRKEGQNVTLSCEQNLNHDAMYWYRQDPGQGLRLIYYSQIVNDFQKGDIAEGYSVSREKKESFPLTVTSAQKNPTAFYLCASSTYLNYNSPLHFGNGTRLTVT.

The CDR3 loop is CASSLIRHLNTEAFF. The CDR3 region has the DNA TGTGCCAGCAGTTTAATCAGACACCTGAACACTGAAGCTTTCTTT. The V and J genes are TRBV28 and TRBJ1-1; unclear D gene. Per the germline V gene, CDR1 is MDHEN and CDR2 is SYDVKM. The CDR3 is made up of 15 amino acids. Trimming pared 2 bases from V and 0 bases from J, leaving 10 bases between.

With regard to this clone: A read error may account for a junction end that differs from germline. The V gene is TRBV18, the J gene TRBJ2-5; D might be TRBD2 (5 bases). The CDR3 contains 16 residues. Germline V gene data show CDR1 as KGHSH and CDR2 as LQKENI. DNA of the CDR3: TGTGCCAGCTCATCACCAGCAGGTGGGTCAGGAGGGACCCAGTACTTC. This codes for CASSSPAGGSGGTQYF.

This chain uses TRBV28 with TRBJ1-1; tentatively, D is TRBD1 (6 bases). CDR3 length equals 15 residues. CDR1 MDHEN and CDR2 SYDVKM come from the germline V gene. Trimming pared 3 bases from V and 5 bases from J, leaving 16 bases between. In DNA form, the CDR3 reads TGTGCCAGCAGTTTGACTAGGGGGGGCGGGACTGAAGCTTTCTTT. As protein: CASSLTRGGGTEAFF. Using reference TRBV28 and TRBJ1-1 for the parts outside the CDR3, the full variable domain is DVKVTQSSRYLVKRTGEKVFLECVQDMDHENMFWYRQDPGLGLRLIYFSYDVKMKEKGDIPEGYSVSREKKERFSLILESASTNQTSMYLCASSLTRGGGTEAFFGQGTRLTVV.

J is TRBJ2-5 and V is TRBV6-5, with D maybe TRBD2 (6 bases). The germline CDR1 and CDR2 sequences are MNHEY and SVGAGI. This CDR3 is built from 14 residues. The V gene lost 5 bases and the J gene lost 4 bases, with 14 bases spanning the gap. The CDR3 protein is CASSRVRGGETQYF. CDR3 in DNA: TGTGCCAGCAGTCGCGTTAGGGGAGGAGAGACCCAGTACTTC.

The J gene is TRBJ1-2, the V gene TRBV7-9; 7 bases are a match to TRBD1. CDR3 length equals 18 residues. Germline assignment: CDR1 SEHNR and CDR2 FQNEAQ (reference sequence). After removal of 1 base from V and 6 bases from J, the junction contained 17 bases not matched to a gene. CDR3 loop: CASSLVNLRDRAKDGYTF. In DNA, the CDR3 is TGTGCCAGCAGCTTAGTAAATTTGAGAGACAGGGCTAAGGATGGCTACACCTTC.

This chain links TRBV7-2 with TRBJ1-5; TRBD1 is a possible D gene (5 bases). Trimming removed 0 bases from V and 3 bases from J, with 9 bases in between. Germline V gene sequence: CDR1 SGHTA, CDR2 FQGNSA. CDR3 size: 15 residues. CDR3 nucleotides: TGTGCCAGCAGCTTAGCGGGGGGGTTCAATCAGCCCCAGCATTTT. Translation: CASSLAGGFNQPQHF.

J is TRBJ1-1 and V is TRBV14; TRBD1 agrees at 8 bases. CDR1 SGHDN and CDR2 FVKESK come from the germline V gene. CDR3 length: 15 amino acids. Unmatched junction bases numbered 8, after V lost 4 bases and J lost 4 bases. CDR3 bases: TGTGCCAGCAGCCCGCGGACAGGGTGGACCACTGAAGCTTTCTTT. Translating it yields CASSPRTGWTTEAFF.

By proportion, this clone is medium-sized. The rearrangement joins TRBV7-9 to TRBJ2-1; the match to TRBD1 covers 8 bases. After removal of 5 bases from V and 7 bases from J, the junction contained 4 bases not matched to a gene. CDR3 length: 13 amino acids. CDR1 SEHNR and CDR2 FQNEAQ come from the germline V gene (reference sequence). The CDR3 reads CASSRQGQNEQFF. In DNA form, the CDR3 reads TGTGCCAGCAGCCGACAGGGGCAAAATGAGCAGTTCTTC.

This clone was found once. The gene calls are TRBV11-3 and TRBJ2-3, with 7 bases fitting TRBD1. Germline-derived CDR1 and CDR2 are SGHNT and YENEEA. This CDR3 has 15 residues. V shed 5 bases, J shed 0 bases, and the junction held 5 bases outside the gene matches. In DNA, the CDR3 is TGTGCCAGCAGCCTGCGACAGGGTAGCACAGATACGCAGTATTTT. This translates into CASSLRQGSTDTQYF.

The chain is built from TRBV14 and TRBJ2-1, with 13 bases fitting TRBD2. J lost 5 bases, V lost 2 bases, and 3 bases had no gene match. Germline CDR1 SGHDN, CDR2 FVKESK. This CDR3 has 16 amino acids. The CDR3 region is CASSQRTSGRDNEQFF. In nucleotides, the CDR3 is TGTGCCAGCAGCCAACGGACTAGCGGGAGAGACAATGAGCAGTTCTTC. The whole variable domain, remainder taken from reference TRBV14 and TRBJ2-1, is EAGVTQFPSHSVIEKGQTVTLRCDPISGHDNLYWYRRVMGKEIKFLLHFVKESKQDESGMPNNRFLAERTGGTYSTLKVQPAELEDSGVYFCASSQRTSGRDNEQFFGPGTRLTVL.

This chain connects TRBV18 to TRBJ2-7; D perhaps matches TRBD1 (6 bases). V lost 0 bases and J lost 2, with 11 bases in between. The V gene's germline CDR1 is KGHSH and CDR2 LQKENI. This CDR3 has 15 residues. This CDR3 reads CASSPPSGAPYEQYF. As DNA, the CDR3 is TGTGCCAGCTCACCACCGTCAGGGGCTCCCTACGAGCAGTACTTC.

This clone was recorded a few times. The V gene is TRBV6-1, the J gene TRBJ1-4; D is perhaps TRBD1 (5 bases). Trimming left V 2 bases short and J 0 bases short, with 7 bases between. Germline CDR1 and CDR2: MNHNS and SASEGT. CDR3 size: 15 residues. The CDR3 region is CASSEWGATNEKLFF. In DNA form, the CDR3 reads TGTGCCAGCAGTGAATGGGGGGCAACTAATGAAAAACTGTTTTTT.

This chain connects TRBV30 to TRBJ2-2, with TRBD1 as a possible D gene (6 bases). The germline V gene encodes CDR1 GTSNPN and CDR2 SVGIG (reference sequence). The length of the CDR3 is 15 residues. Trimming stripped 0 bases from V and 4 bases from J, with 12 bases between. The CDR3 spells CAWSVTGIATGELFF. The CDR3 nucleotides read TGTGCCTGGAGTGTAACAGGGATTGCCACCGGGGAGCTGTTTTTT.

The chain combines TRBV7-9 with TRBJ2-7, with 12 bases lining up with TRBD2. The CDR3 has 17 amino acids. The germline CDR1 and CDR2 sequences are SEHNR and FQNEAQ (reference sequence). Germline trimming cut 0 bases from V and 3 bases from J; bases unmatched to any gene: 6. DNA of the CDR3: TGTGCCAGCAGCTTAGCGTCTAGCGGGAGGGTTGGCTACGAGCAGTACTTC. It yields the protein CASSLASSGRVGYEQYF.

The chain links TRBV28 to TRBJ2-5, with D possibly being TRBD2 (7 bases). V gave up 2 bases and J gave up 5 bases, with 24 bases separating them. The CDR3 runs to 18 residues. Germline V CDR1 and CDR2: MDHEN, SYDVKM. The CDR3 reads CASSLHPSGGGGWETQYF. In DNA, the CDR3 is TGTGCCAGCAGTTTACATCCTAGCGGAGGGGGGGGTTGGGAGACCCAGTACTTC.

The chain uses TRBV12-5 and TRBJ2-1, with TRBD2 matching 7 bases. The CDR3 contains 17 residues. The trim removed 5 bases at V and 0 bases at J, leaving 10 bases unmatched. Germline V gene sequence: CDR1 LGHNT, CDR2 FRNRAP. The CDR3 loop reads CASGGDLGGSSYNEQFF. The CDR3 DNA follows: TGTGCTAGTGGTGGGGATCTCGGCGGGAGCTCCTACAATGAGCAGTTCTTC.

In this sample, this clone turned up once. The chain couples TRBV24-1 to TRBJ2-1; D is perhaps TRBD1 (5 bases). The CDR3 is 15 residues long. V was trimmed by 0 bases and J by 5 bases, leaving 10 bases between them. The germline V gene has CDR1 KGHDR and CDR2 SFDVKD. DNA of the CDR3: TGTGCCACCAGTGATTTGGGGCAGGGAAACAATGAGCAGTTCTTC. This translates into CATSDLGQGNNEQFF.

V usage is TRBV9 and J usage is TRBJ2-7; TRBD2 matches 14 bases. V dropped 4 bases and J dropped 2; count of bases not matched to a gene: 8. Germline CDR1 is SGDLS and CDR2 is YYNGEE. The CDR3 length is 17 residues. CDR3 in DNA: TGTGCCAGCAGCTTCGGGACTAGCGGGAGTCGGACCTACGAGCAGTACTTC. Amino acids: CASSFGTSGSRTYEQYF. The entire variable domain, with the rest obtained from reference TRBV9 and TRBJ2-7, is as follows: DSGVTQTPKHLITATGQRVTLRCSPRSGDLSVYWYQQSLDQGLQFLIQYYNGEERAKGNILERFSAQQFPDLHSELNLSSLELGDSALYFCASSFGTSGSRTYEQYFGPGTRLTVT.

The chain has TRBV5-5 and TRBJ2-1; the D gene is possibly TRBD1 (6 bases). There are 15 residues in the CDR3. CDR1 and CDR2 (germline): SGHKS, YYEKEE (reference sequence). With 3 bases removed from V and 5 bases from J, the gap between germline ends came to 15 bases. The CDR3 bases are TGTGCCAGCAGCTACCAAAGGACAGTTAACAATGAGCAGTTCTTC. Its protein is CASSYQRTVNNEQFF. The full variable domain, rest sourced from reference TRBV5-5 and TRBJ2-1, is DAGVTQSPTHLIKTRGQQVTLRCSPISGHKSVSWYQQVLGQGPQFIFQYYEKEERGRGNFPDRFSARQFPNYSSELNVNALLLGDSALYLCASSYQRTVNNEQFFGPGTRLTVL.

This sequence joins TRBV7-2 and TRBJ2-2; D remains ambiguous. This CDR3 has 12 amino acids. Germline V gene data show CDR1 as SGHTA and CDR2 as FQGNSA. The germline V and J ends were trimmed by 0 bases and 6 bases, with 2 bases remaining between them. In DNA, the CDR3 is TGTGCCAGCAGCTTAGCCGCCGGGGAGCTGTTTTTT. Residues: CASSLAAGELFF.

V and J are TRBV28 and TRBJ1-4; D is perhaps TRBD1 (6 bases). The CDR3 is made up of 15 amino acids. Germline values: CDR1 MDHEN, CDR2 SYDVKM. The V and J ends lost 6 bases and 0 bases respectively, with 11 bases between them. This CDR3 is CASRRQVSTNEKLFF. DNA for the CDR3: TGTGCCAGCAGACGACAGGTCTCAACTAATGAAAAACTGTTTTTT.

The V gene is TRBV3-1 (or the pseudogene TRBV3-2), the J gene TRBJ2-7, with TRBD2 identical over 11 bases. From germline, CDR1 is LGHDT and CDR2 YNNKEL (reference sequence). Unmatched junction bases numbered 7, after V lost 5 bases and J lost 1 base. This CDR3 region has 16 residues. DNA of the CDR3: TGTGCCAGCAGCACAGAGGGACTAGCGGTATCCTACGAGCAGTACTTC. Protein: CASSTEGLAVSYEQYF.